The T cell receptor (beta chain) described here comes from a study of blood T cell repertoires in COVID-19. Study summary: There were acute and convalescent COVID-19 samples, and they came from the United States, Italy and Spain. T cells, B-cell-depleted T cells, or PBMCs supplied cDNA or gDNA.

Authors' analysis steps: The authors estimated nucleated cell counts from reference gene primer amplification. The protocol was immunoSEQ multiplex PCR, while the TCRdb copy is restricted to in-frame clones and leaves out a portion. The DNA gave D and trimming, while V, J and clone size come from that table. The table includes 150,000 or so clones, about 82% detected once. Sequenced sample: peripheral blood. This sequence was found in a woman of 80 years or more with active or convalescent COVID-19.

CDR3 amino acids: CASRPTGMEAFF. The CDR3 DNA reads as TGTGCCAGCAGACCGACAGGGATGGAGGCTTTCTTT. The chain recombines TRBV28 with TRBJ1-1, with 7 bases aligning to TRBD1. The V gene end was trimmed by 6 bases and the J gene end by 11 bases; junction bases not matched to a gene: 9. Germline V gene lookup returns CDR1 MDHEN and CDR2 SYDVKM. This CDR3 is built from 12 residues.